A selection of T cell receptor beta chains follows, all from one sample in a study of T cell responses to AZD1222 COVID-19 vaccine. Clones were read by immunoSEQ multiplex PCR, and TCRdb kept only the in-frame ones, dropping some. The data show just over 150,000 clones, with roughly 90% seen just once and less than 1.6% held by the top ten. The source was peripheral blood, collected 28 days after the second AZD1222 dose. These receptors were collected from an adult who received the AZD1222 COVID-19 vaccine. Both conserved end residues are part of each CDR3. D genes are given only for firm matches. Expanded clones are given a class, and other clones once, few, many or no size at all.

D	V	J	size	length	DNA	CDR3
-	TRBV3-1/TRBV3-2	TRBJ2-7	-	12	TGTGCCAGCAGCCAAGTTAACAGCGAGCAGTACTTC	CASSQVNSEQYF
TRBD2	TRBV25-1	TRBJ2-7	once	18	TGTGCCAGCAGTGAACCCCTTCGGGCGGGACTAAGGTTCTACGAGCAGTACTTC	CASSEPLRAGLRFYEQYF
TRBD1	TRBV5-6	TRBJ1-2	-	18	TGTGCCAGCAGCCCTATGGCGACAGGGGGATTATCTACTATGGGCTACACCTTC	CASSPMATGGLSTMGYTF
TRBD1	TRBV25-1	TRBJ1-1	-	15	TGTGCCAGCTCCTTTGACAGGGGGCGTGTGACTGAAGCTTTCTTT	CASSFDRGRVTEAFF
-	TRBV9	TRBJ1-1	-	15	TGTGCCAGCAGCTTTCCCCCTGGGGGGAACACTGAAGCTTTCTTT	CASSFPPGGNTEAFF
-	TRBV13	TRBJ2-7	-	12	TGTGCCAGCAGCCTTGGAAGGAGCGAGCAGTACTTC	CASSLGRSEQYF
-	TRBV3-1/TRBV3-2	TRBJ1-1	-	12	TGTGCCAGCAGCTGGCCGACAGGCGAAGCTTTCTTT	CASSWPTGEAFF
-	TRBV14	TRBJ2-2	-	14	TGTGCCAGCAGCCAGGCCAGAGGAGCCGGGGAGCTGTTTTTT	CASSQARGAGELFF
-	TRBV7-2	TRBJ1-1	-	15	TGTGCCAGCAGCTCTGGATGGACCAGGAACACTGAAGCTTTCTTT	CASSSGWTRNTEAFF
TRBD2	TRBV2	TRBJ2-5	-	13	TGTGCCAGCAGGCTAGCGGGTCCGGAGACCCAGTACTTC	CASRLAGPETQYF
-	TRBV5-5	TRBJ1-5	-	14	TGTGCCAGCAGCCAGGGACAAAGCAATCAGCCCCAGCATTTT	CASSQGQSNQPQHF
TRBD1	TRBV28	TRBJ2-7	-	15	TGTGCCAGCAGTTTAGGCGGGACAGGGTCCTACGAGCAGTACTTC	CASSLGGTGSYEQYF
-	TRBV7-9	TRBJ1-1	-	14	TGTGCCAGCAATAGCCGAGTATCGAACACTGAAGCTTTCTTT	CASNSRVSNTEAFF
-	TRBV9	TRBJ1-5	few	13	TGTGCCAGCAGCGTAGGGGGCGTGGGGCCCCAGCATTTT	CASSVGGVGPQHF
-	TRBV3-1/TRBV3-2	TRBJ2-5	-	13	TGTGCCAGCAGCCAGAGAGGCGAGGAGACCCAGTACTTC	CASSQRGEETQYF
-	TRBV28	TRBJ1-4	-	12	TGTGCCAGCAGGAAGAAAGGGGAAAAACTGTTTTTT	CASRKKGEKLFF
TRBD1	TRBV30	TRBJ1-6	-	15	TGTGCCTGGAACTTTAAGGGGACAGCTCATTCACCCCTCCACTTT	CAWNFKGTAHSPLHF
-	TRBV15	TRBJ1-1	-	17	TGTGCCACCAGCAGAGACTCTTGGGAGGGATGGAACACTGAAGCTTTCTTT	CATSRDSWEGWNTEAFF
-	TRBV6-5	TRBJ2-3	-	12	TGTGCCAGCAGTCACCGGTTAGATACGCAGTATTTT	CASSHRLDTQYF
-	TRBV7-8	TRBJ1-5	-	12	TGTGCCAGCAGCCGCAGGGAGGGACGACCACATTTT	CASSRREGRPHF
TRBD1	TRBV6-5	TRBJ1-1	few	15	TGTGCCAGCAGCGCAACCGGGACAGGGAACACTGAAGCTTTCTTT	CASSATGTGNTEAFF
TRBD1	TRBV10-1	TRBJ2-7	-	14	TGCGCCAGCAATTCAGGGGGCCATTCCTACGAGCAGTACTTC	CASNSGGHSYEQYF
-	TRBV28	TRBJ1-1	few	12	TGTGCCAGCAGTTACGGGGGCCTTCACGCTTTCTTT	CASSYGGLHAFF
-	TRBV3-1/TRBV3-2	TRBJ2-4	-	13	TGTGCCAGCAGCCATGCACTGGGGGGCATTCAGTACTTC	CASSHALGGIQYF
-	TRBV10-1	TRBJ2-3	-	13	TGCGCCAGCAGTGAATCCGGCGTAGATACGCAGTATTTT	CASSESGVDTQYF
-	TRBV11-2	TRBJ2-3	-	17	TGTGCCAGCAGCTTATTCACGGGAACCTCTAGCACAGATACGCAGTATTTT	CASSLFTGTSSTDTQYF
-	TRBV18	TRBJ2-1	-	16	TGTGCCAGCTCATCCCCTGGCGGGTTCTCTCTCAATGAGCAGTTCTTC	CASSSPGGFSLNEQFF
-	TRBV5-1	TRBJ1-4	once	14	TGCGCCAGCAGCTTGTTGGGACTCAATGAAAAACTGTTTTTT	CASSLLGLNEKLFF
-	TRBV19	TRBJ1-6	-	14	TGTGCCAGTAGGGGACGGGATAATAATTCACCCCTCCACTTT	CASRGRDNNSPLHF
TRBD1	TRBV28	TRBJ1-3	-	14	TGTGCCAGCAGCCCGGGACAGGCAGGCAACACCATATATTTT	CASSPGQAGNTIYF
-	TRBV27	TRBJ1-6	-	12	TGTGCCAGCAGTTTTAACAATTCACCCCTCCACTTT	CASSFNNSPLHF
-	TRBV5-5	TRBJ1-4	-	15	TGTGCCAGCAGCTTGACGTCCGAGTATAATGAAAAACTGTTTTTT	CASSLTSEYNEKLFF
TRBD2	TRBV7-9	TRBJ2-1	once	15	TGTGCCAGCAGCTTAGGGCTAGCGGGGCCCAATGAGCAGTTCTTC	CASSLGLAGPNEQFF
-	TRBV5-1	TRBJ1-1	few	15	TGCGCCAGCAGCGGTATGGACAGCATGAACACTGAAGCTTTCTTT	CASSGMDSMNTEAFF
-	TRBV30	TRBJ1-1	-	14	TGTGCCTGGAGTGAGGTAGGGGGGAACACTGAAGCTTTCTTT	CAWSEVGGNTEAFF
-	TRBV5-1	TRBJ2-5	-	15	TGCGCCAGCAGCTCCGCGGACACCACCCAAGAGACCCAGTACTTC	CASSSADTTQETQYF
-	TRBV2	TRBJ2-5	once	11	TGTGCCAGCGGATTGGGAGAGACCCAGTACTTC	CASGLGETQYF
TRBD1	TRBV11-2	TRBJ1-4	-	17	TGTGCCAGCAGCTTATCGACAGGGGGCGGACTTAATGAAAAACTGTTTTTT	CASSLSTGGGLNEKLFF
-	TRBV14	TRBJ2-1	once	13	TGTGCCAGCAGCCCGGGATGGGGAGATGAGCAGTTCTTC	CASSPGWGDEQFF
-	TRBV12-3/TRBV12-4	TRBJ2-1	once	13	TGTGCCAGCAGCCTATATGCATACAATGAGCAGTTCTTC	CASSLYAYNEQFF
-	TRBV9	TRBJ2-7	-	17	TGTGCCAGCAGCGTATTTGAGTGGGGGCAGAAAGGGGGAGAGCAGTACTTC	CASSVFEWGQKGGEQYF
TRBD1	TRBV5-6	TRBJ1-1	-	15	TGTGCCAGCAGCTCCCTAACAGGGGGTGGTACTGAAGCTTTCTTT	CASSSLTGGGTEAFF
-	TRBV20-1	TRBJ1-2	-	11	TGCAGTGCTGGGTCTAACTATGGCTACACCTTC	CSAGSNYGYTF
TRBD1	TRBV2	TRBJ1-3	once	14	TGTGCCAGCAGCTCCGGGACAGCAGCGGACACCATATATTTT	CASSSGTAADTIYF
TRBD2	TRBV7-2	TRBJ2-3	-	19	TGTGCCAGCAGCTTAAGGGAGACTAGCGGAGTTACCTCGGATGGTACGCAGTATTTT	CASSLRETSGVTSDGTQYF
-	TRBV2	TRBJ1-5	-	13	TGTGCCAGCAGTGAGAGGAGCAATCAGCCCCAGCATTTT	CASSERSNQPQHF
-	TRBV11-1	TRBJ2-6	-	16	TGTGCCAGCAGCCCCGGGCGCTGGGCTGGGGCCAACGTCCTGACTTTC	CASSPGRWAGANVLTF
-	TRBV10-1	TRBJ2-3	-	14	TGCGCCAGCGCTAGAACCGCCAGCACAGATACGCAGTATTTT	CASARTASTDTQYF
TRBD2	TRBV18	TRBJ2-7	-	13	TGTGCCAGCTCACCGGGACTAGCCTACGAGCAGTACTTC	CASSPGLAYEQYF
-	TRBV30	TRBJ1-3	-	17	TGTGCCTGGAGTGGACGGGGGGGGCCGCTCACTGGAAACACCATATATTTT	CAWSGRGGPLTGNTIYF
-	TRBV6-5	TRBJ1-2	-	14	TGTGCCAGCAGTTCGGGCCGGGTTGGGTATGGCTACACCTTC	CASSSGRVGYGYTF
TRBD1	TRBV19	TRBJ1-4	-	17	TGTGCCAGTAGTATAGGCCTGAACAGGGGACCTAATGAAAAACTGTTTTTT	CASSIGLNRGPNEKLFF
TRBD1	TRBV5-8	TRBJ1-1	-	16	TGTGCCAGCAGGGCCGGGACAGGGAGCCTGAACACTGAAGCTTTCTTT	CASRAGTGSLNTEAFF
-	TRBV9	TRBJ1-2	-	14	TGTGCCAGCAGCGTAGGTCTGGGGCTGTATGGCTACACCTTC	CASSVGLGLYGYTF
-	TRBV21-1	TRBJ2-1	-	16	TGTGCCAGCACCCAGAACTGGCGACTACATGGCGATGAGCAGTTCTTC	CASTQNWRLHGDEQFF